Listed here are 28 T cell receptor beta chains from one sample, sequenced in a study of vaccination effects on CD4 cells after COVID-19. The data were produced by immunoSEQ multiplex PCR, yet TCRdb's version contains in-frame clones alone and is incomplete. Of about 73,000 clones in the sample, 65% to 75% were seen once. ViraFEST used viral peptide pools to expand antigen-specific CD4+ T cells before sequencing. On approximately day 9 of culture, CD4+ T cells were separated out. Recipients of the vaccine had no prior SARS-CoV-2 infection and negative nucleocapsid antibodies. These receptors have no known antigen. Source: CD4+ T cells from PBMCs cultured with HCoV-NL63 spike peptides, taken before COVID-19 vaccination. The receptor set was obtained from a human donor who received a COVID-19 vaccine.

The chain carries TRBV24-1 and TRBJ1-5; D ambiguous. With 7 bases removed from V and 5 bases from J, the gap between germline ends came to 11 bases. This CDR3 is 13 amino acids long. Germline values: CDR1 KGHDR, CDR2 SFDVKD. CDR3 in DNA: TGTGCCACCAGCGATCGCAAACATCAGCCCCAGCATTTT. As protein: CATSDRKHQPQHF.

The chain employs TRBV10-2 and TRBJ2-7; D perhaps matches TRBD1 (6 bases). In germline, CDR1 is WSHSY, CDR2 SAAADI. The CDR3 is 17 residues long. V lost 0 bases to trimming and J lost 1 base, with 16 bases between them. CDR3 nucleotide sequence: TGCGCCAGCAGTGAGTCGGCAGGGGTAACCAGGTCCTACGAGCAGTACGTC. This gives the protein CASSESAGVTRSYEQYV.

As concerns this clone: The conserved phenylalanine or tryptophan normally closing the CDR3 is absent here, so this likely arose from a read error. It is unclear where the CDR3 begins or ends on the DNA, so no DNA is shown, and the CDR3 is as TCRdb lists it. This chain joins TRBV5-1 and TRBJ2-4; the tabulated D call, TRBD2, remains unverified against the DNA. The length of the CDR3 is 13 amino acids, counting both ends. Germline CDR1 SGHRS, CDR2 YFSETQ. The CDR3 sequence is CASAPSRTSGGAL.

The rearrangement uses TRBV5-4 and TRBJ2-5; no definite D call. CDR1 and CDR2 (germline): SGHNT, YYREEE (reference sequence). The CDR3 loop spans 15 amino acids. The V end lost 1 base, the J end lost 1 base, and 11 bases lay between the germline ends. The CDR3 sequence: CASSLNNGFQETQYF. DNA for the CDR3: TGTGCCAGCAGCTTGAACAACGGTTTCCAAGAGACCCAGTACTTC.

This clone came up a few times. The sample contains more than one DNA sequence encoding this CDR3. The chain recombines TRBV19 with TRBJ1-2; 8 nucleotides agree with TRBD1. After removal of 5 bases from V and 4 bases from J, the junction contained 6 bases not matched to a gene. The germline CDR1 and CDR2 sequences are LNHDA and SQIVND (reference sequence). This CDR3 spans 14 amino acids. The CDR3 region is CASSQGAPLYGYTF. CDR3 DNA sequence: TGTGCCAGTAGTCAGGGGGCACCTCTCTATGGCTACACCTTC.

The chain links TRBV5-1 to TRBJ2-3, with no clear D. Trimming took off 0 bases at V and 4 bases at J, with 9 bases between the two ends. The V gene's germline CDR1 is SGHRS and CDR2 YFSETQ. The CDR3 covers 14 residues. CDR3 region: CASSLDVLPDTQYF. The CDR3 DNA follows: TGCGCCAGCAGCTTGGATGTCCTCCCAGATACGCAGTATTTT.

The rearrangement links TRBV7-2 to TRBJ2-3, with 8 bases fitting TRBD2. Trimming took 3 bases from V and 5 from J; bases not matched to a gene: 13. Germline V gives CDR1 SGHTA, CDR2 FQGNSA. The CDR3 runs 17 residues. CDR3 in amino acids: CASSLGFGGASGDTQYF. In DNA form, the CDR3 reads TGTGCCAGCAGCTTGGGTTTCGGGGGGGCCTCAGGAGATACGCAGTATTTT.

Points on this clone: The sample carries other DNA sequences with the same CDR3. This chain joins TRBV5-1 and TRBJ1-1; 9 nucleotides agree with TRBD1. The CDR3 loop spans 14 amino acids. Trimming took 4 bases from V and 1 from J; bases not matched to a gene: 2. Germline loops: CDR1 SGHRS, CDR2 YFSETQ. The CDR3 spells CASSRDRANTEAFF. For the CDR3, the DNA is TGCGCCAGCAGCAGGGACAGGGCGAACACTGAAGCTTTCTTT.

The CDR3 region is CASSTRGRTEAFF. As DNA, the CDR3 is TGTGCCAGCAGCACAAGGGGGCGTACTGAAGCTTTCTTT. The V gene is TRBV7-8, the J gene TRBJ1-1; TRBD1 matches 7 bases. After removal of 5 bases from V and 5 bases from J, the junction contained 5 bases not matched to a gene. This CDR3 is built from 13 residues. The V gene's germline CDR1 is SGHVS and CDR2 FQNEAQ.

CDR3 nucleotides: TGTGCCATCAGTGACAAGGTACAAGAGACCCAGTACTTC. It is translated as CAISDKVQETQYF. This chain joins TRBV10-3 and TRBJ2-5; no definite D call. This CDR3 spans 13 amino acids. V dropped 3 bases and J dropped 2 bases, with 7 bases sitting between them. Germline V gene data show CDR1 as ENHRY and CDR2 as SYGVKD.

The V and J genes are TRBV5-4 and TRBJ2-1; D possibly corresponds to TRBD2 (5 bases). The CDR3 length is 17 residues. Trimming shortened V by 3 bases and J by 2 bases, and 18 bases separated the two germline ends. Germline CDR1 SGHNT, CDR2 YYREEE (reference sequence). The CDR3 DNA reads as TGTGCCAGCAGCTCGAAGGAGGCCGCGAAAACCTACAATGAGCAGTTCTTC. Encoded protein: CASSSKEAAKTYNEQFF. Full variable domain (outside the CDR3, taken from reference TRBV5-4 and TRBJ2-1): ETGVTQSPTHLIKTRGQQVTLRCSSQSGHNTVSWYQQALGQGPQFIFQYYREEENGRGNFPPRFSGLQFPNYSSELNVNALELDDSALYLCASSSKEAAKTYNEQFFGPGTRLTVL.

The chain uses TRBV6-5 and TRBJ1-1; 9 bases fit TRBD1. This CDR3 is 15 amino acids long. Germline V gene data show CDR1 as MNHEY and CDR2 as SVGAGI. Trimming cost V 0 bases and J 2 bases; bases outside gene matches: 1. The CDR3: CASSYSGQGNTEAFF. DNA for the CDR3: TGTGCCAGCAGTTACTCGGGACAGGGAAACACTGAAGCTTTCTTT.

CDR3 in amino acids: CASSRRTDTQYF. For the CDR3, the DNA is TGTGCCAGCTCGAGGAGGACAGATACGCAGTATTTT. The chain recombines TRBV18 with TRBJ2-3, with D perhaps matching TRBD2 (5 bases). Per the germline V gene, CDR1 is KGHSH and CDR2 is LQKENI. The CDR3 length is 12 residues. V was trimmed by 6 bases and J by 3 bases, leaving 7 bases between them.

V usage is TRBV27 and J usage is TRBJ1-3; D is unclear. The germline gives CDR1 MNHEY, CDR2 SMNVEV (reference sequence). Trimming removed 8 bases at V and 8 bases at J, with 13 bases between. This CDR3 comprises 12 residues. CDR3 sequence: CASRTSVDTIYF. The DNA of the CDR3 is TGTGCCAGCCGCACGTCAGTAGACACCATATATTTT.

V is TRBV6-5 and J is TRBJ1-6; D not certain. Trimming pared 2 bases from V and 5 bases from J, leaving 4 bases between. The germline CDR1 and CDR2 sequences are MNHEY and SVGAGI. This CDR3 has 13 amino acids. CDR3 coding DNA: TGTGCCAGCAGTTACGGGAATAATTCACCCCTCCACTTT. Protein: CASSYGNNSPLHF.

This clone was counted between two and nine times. This sequence joins TRBV7-2 and TRBJ2-3; D is perhaps TRBD1 (5 bases). Germline assignment: CDR1 SGHTA and CDR2 FQGNSA. The CDR3 runs 15 residues. The germline V and J ends were trimmed by 5 bases and 4 bases, with 16 bases remaining between them. The CDR3 DNA is TGTGCCAGCAGCCCTAAGGCCAGGGCTCCAGATACGCAGTATTTT. Translating it yields CASSPKARAPDTQYF.

The chain recombines TRBV7-9 with TRBJ1-4, with 7 bases identical to TRBD1. Germline V lookup: CDR1 SEHNR, CDR2 FQNEAQ (reference sequence). The CDR3 spans 15 residues. V lost 4 bases to trimming and J lost 0 bases; unmatched junction nucleotides: 2. CDR3 in amino acids: CASSSGQATNEKLFF. Here the CDR3 DNA reads TGTGCCAGCAGCTCCGGACAGGCAACTAATGAAAAACTGTTTTTT. Drawing the rest from reference TRBV7-9 and TRBJ1-4, the complete variable domain is DTGVSQNPRHKITKRGQNVTFRCDPISEHNRLYWYRQTLGQGPEFLTYFQNEAQLEKSRLLSDRFSAERPKGSFSTLEIQRTEQGDSAMYLCASSSGQATNEKLFFGSGTQLSVL.

V usage is TRBV7-2 and J usage is TRBJ2-1, with D tentatively TRBD2 (5 bases). Trimming cost V 6 bases and J 4 bases, with 16 bases left between them. CDR1 SGHTA and CDR2 FQGNSA come from the germline V gene. CDR3 size: 15 residues. The DNA of the CDR3 is TGTGCCAGCAGTGGACCTTCGGGGAATTACAATGAGCAGTTCTTC. Residues: CASSGPSGNYNEQFF.

The chain links TRBV6-5 to TRBJ1-1, with 11 bases aligning to TRBD1. Losses at the gene ends were 6 bases for V and 8 bases for J; bases not matched to a gene: 11. Germline-derived CDR1 and CDR2 are MNHEY and SVGAGI. The CDR3 runs to 15 residues. CDR3 sequence (DNA): TGTGCCAGCAGCTTAGCGGACAGGGGGCTAGGCGAAGCTTTCTTT. Its protein product is CASSLADRGLGEAFF.

The V gene is TRBV18, the J gene TRBJ2-5; 10 bases line up with TRBD1. CDR1 is KGHSH and CDR2 is LQKENI in the germline V gene. With 4 bases clipped from V and 4 bases from J, the junction kept 3 bases outside the gene matches. CDR3 size: 14 residues. Here the CDR3 reads CASSQTGGGETQYF. The CDR3 DNA sequence: TGTGCCAGCTCACAGACAGGGGGCGGAGAGACCCAGTACTTC.

The chain uses TRBV6-5 and TRBJ1-5; the D is unclear. The V and J ends lost 10 bases and 2 bases respectively, with 12 bases between them. The germline CDR1 and CDR2 sequences are MNHEY and SVGAGI. This CDR3 has 13 amino acids. CDR3 sequence: CATDEGGNQPQHF. As DNA, the CDR3 is TGTGCCACAGACGAGGGTGGCAATCAGCCCCAGCATTTT.

This chain joins TRBV28 and TRBJ2-7, with D maybe TRBD2 (5 bases). The CDR3 sequence is 12 residues long. V lost 5 bases and J lost 10, with 15 bases in between. Germline values: CDR1 MDHEN, CDR2 SYDVKM. The CDR3 reads CASSQPTGIQYV. The DNA of the CDR3 is TGTGCCAGCAGTCAGCCGACCGGGATCCAGTACGTC.

This clone showed up just a few times. This sequence joins TRBV5-6 and TRBJ1-5, with 8 bases that match TRBD1. V dropped 1 base and J dropped 6; count of bases not matched to a gene: 3. The CDR3 totals 14 residues. Germline values: CDR1 SGHDT, CDR2 YYEEEE. The CDR3 region is CASSLTGGVQPQHF. CDR3 nucleotides: TGTGCCAGCAGCTTGACAGGGGGAGTTCAGCCCCAGCATTTT.

This chain joins TRBV6-5 and TRBJ2-1; 9 positions agree with TRBD1. The CDR3 loop spans 14 amino acids. V was clipped by 10 bases and J by 8 bases; unmatched bases: 12. Germline CDR1 reads MNHEY; CDR2 reads SVGAGI. CDR3 region: CANAGTGKVDEQFF. CDR3 in DNA: TGTGCCAACGCCGGGACAGGGAAGGTGGATGAGCAGTTCTTC.

CDR3 nucleotide sequence: TGTGCCAGCAGCTTGCAACCCGAGGGGACTAATGAAAAACTGTTTTTT. Its translation: CASSLQPEGTNEKLFF. J is TRBJ1-4 and V is TRBV5-5, with D possibly being TRBD1 (5 bases). The CDR3 runs to 16 residues. The V and J ends lost 1 base and 2 bases respectively, with 12 bases between them. Germline V gene lookup returns CDR1 SGHKS and CDR2 YYEKEE (reference sequence).

The chain is built from TRBV5-6 and TRBJ2-5; 11 nucleotides align to TRBD2. V lost 4 bases and J lost 7; bases outside the gene matches: 12. CDR1 and CDR2 from the germline V gene are SGHDT and YYEEEE. CDR3 length equals 16 residues. CDR3 sequence: CASSLRSGGAAATQYF. As DNA, the CDR3 is TGTGCCAGCAGCCTACGTAGCGGGGGGGCCGCTGCGACCCAGTACTTC.

The table lists this clone with a count of one. CDR3 amino acids: CASRKQEYTGELFF. The CDR3 DNA sequence: TGCGCCAGCAGGAAACAGGAGTACACCGGGGAGCTGTTTTTT. V gene TRBV5-1 combines with J gene TRBJ2-2, with D possibly being TRBD1 (5 bases). This CDR3 is 14 amino acids long. Per germline, CDR1 SGHRS and CDR2 YFSETQ. Trimming left V 5 bases short and J 3 bases short, with 11 bases between.

This clone has just one count. The chain is built from TRBV14 and TRBJ2-5; D gene ambiguous. The germline CDR1 and CDR2 sequences are SGHDN and FVKESK. The CDR3 runs 16 residues. The germline V and J ends were trimmed by 0 bases and 9 bases, with 20 bases remaining between them. This CDR3 reads CASSQDTLRGVGAQYF. The CDR3 DNA follows: TGTGCCAGCAGCCAAGATACCCTCCGCGGAGTTGGGGCCCAGTACTTC.